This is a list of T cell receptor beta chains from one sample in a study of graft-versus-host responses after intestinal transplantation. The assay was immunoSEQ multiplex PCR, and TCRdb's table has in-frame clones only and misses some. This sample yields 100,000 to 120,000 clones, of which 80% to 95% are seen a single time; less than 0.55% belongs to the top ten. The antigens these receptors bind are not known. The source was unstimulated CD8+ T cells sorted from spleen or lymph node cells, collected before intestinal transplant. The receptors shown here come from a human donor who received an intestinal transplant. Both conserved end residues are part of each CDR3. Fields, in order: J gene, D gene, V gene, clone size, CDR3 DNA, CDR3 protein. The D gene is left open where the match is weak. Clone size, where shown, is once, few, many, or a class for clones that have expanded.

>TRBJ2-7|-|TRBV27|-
TGTGCCACCCGAATGGGGTTCTCCTACGAGCAGTACTTC
CATRMGFSYEQYF
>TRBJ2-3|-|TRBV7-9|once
TGTGCCAGCAGTCCACAGAATACAGATACGCAGTATTTT
CASSPQNTDTQYF
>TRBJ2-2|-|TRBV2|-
TGTGCCAGCAGTGAAGCGCTTGTAGGACCCGGGGAGCTGTTTTTT
CASSEALVGPGELFF
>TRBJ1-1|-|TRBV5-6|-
TGTGCCAGCATGATAAGGGTCAGCACTGAAGCTTTCTTT
CASMIRVSTEAFF
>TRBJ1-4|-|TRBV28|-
TGTGCCAGCAGTTTAGCGGCCAGTAATGAAAAACTGTTTTTT
CASSLAASNEKLFF
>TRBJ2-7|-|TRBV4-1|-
TGCGCCAGCAGCCAAGTGGAAGGGATCTACGAGCAGTACTTC
CASSQVEGIYEQYF
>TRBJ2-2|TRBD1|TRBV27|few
TGTGCCAGCAGTCCATCAGGGGGCGGGGAGCTGTTTTTT
CASSPSGGGELFF
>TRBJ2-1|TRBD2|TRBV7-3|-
TGTGCCAGCAGCGAAGGACCGGGACTAAATAATGAGCAGTTCTTC
CASSEGPGLNNEQFF
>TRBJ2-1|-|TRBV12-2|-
TGTGCAAGTCGCATCCGGACTAGCGGGAGTGTTCATGAGCAGTTCTTC
CASRIRTSGSVHEQFF
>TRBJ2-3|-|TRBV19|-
TGTGCCAGTTCGGGCAGCACAGATACGCAGTATTTT
CASSGSTDTQYF
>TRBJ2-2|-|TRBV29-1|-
TGCAGCGCCCGAAAGGGGACCGGGGAGCTGTTTTTT
CSARKGTGELFF
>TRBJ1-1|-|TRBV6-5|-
TGTGCCAGCAGTTTCGGGAACACTGAAGCTTTCTTT
CASSFGNTEAFF
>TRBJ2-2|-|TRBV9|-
TGTGCCAGCAGCGTAGATCAGCGTTCCGGGGAGCTGTTTTTT
CASSVDQRSGELFF
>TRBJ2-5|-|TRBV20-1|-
TGCAGTGCTGGTCCTCGTGAGACCCAGTACTTC
CSAGPRETQYF
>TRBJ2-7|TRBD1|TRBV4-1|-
TGCGCCAGCAGCCAAGACACAGGGGGGAACGAGCAGTACTTC
CASSQDTGGNEQYF
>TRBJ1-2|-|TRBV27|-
TGTGCCAGCAGTTTTGGGACGGGGAACTATGGCTACACCTTC
CASSFGTGNYGYTF
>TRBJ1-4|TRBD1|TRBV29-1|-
TGCAGCGTCATGGGACAGGGTAATGAAAAACTGTTTTTT
CSVMGQGNEKLFF
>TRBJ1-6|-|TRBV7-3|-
TGTGCCAGCAGCTTGGGGCCTTCTTCACCCCTCCACTTT
CASSLGPSSPLHF
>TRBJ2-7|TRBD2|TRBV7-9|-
TGTGCCAGCAGCTCGACTAGCGGGAGGGACGAGCAGTACTTC
CASSSTSGRDEQYF
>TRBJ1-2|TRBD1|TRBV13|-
TGTGCCAGCAGCTTGACAGGGGGCGCTAACTATGGCTACACCTTC
CASSLTGGANYGYTF
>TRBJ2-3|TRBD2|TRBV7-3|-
TGTGCCAGCAGAAGTAGCGGGAGCACAGATACGCAGTATTTT
CASRSSGSTDTQYF
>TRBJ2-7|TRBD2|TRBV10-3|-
TGTGCCATCAAGGGAGCTAGCGGGAGAGAGTCCTACGAGCAGTACTTC
CAIKGASGRESYEQYF
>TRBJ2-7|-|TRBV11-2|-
TGTGCCAGCAGCTTAGAGGCTAGCGCCCACGAGCAGTACTTC
CASSLEASAHEQYF
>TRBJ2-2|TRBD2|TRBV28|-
TGTGCCAGCAGTTTCACCGGGAGGAGAACCGGGGAGCTGTTTTTT
CASSFTGRRTGELFF
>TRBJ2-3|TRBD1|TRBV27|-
TGTGCCAGCAGGATAACAGGGGCGGCCGATACGCAGTATTTT
CASRITGAADTQYF
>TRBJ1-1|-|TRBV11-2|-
TGTGCCAGCAGCTTAGCCGGGAACACTGAAGCTTTCTTT
CASSLAGNTEAFF
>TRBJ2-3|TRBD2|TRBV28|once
TGTGCCAGCAGTCCGCTAGCGGGAGGTTGGACAGATACGCAGTATTTT
CASSPLAGGWTDTQYF
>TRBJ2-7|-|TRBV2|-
TGTGCCAGCAGGCCAACGGAGGCTCTACCCGAGCAGTACTTC
CASRPTEALPEQYF
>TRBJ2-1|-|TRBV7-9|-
TGTGCCAGCAGCCCCAGAGATGGGGTCAATGAGCAGTTCTTC
CASSPRDGVNEQFF
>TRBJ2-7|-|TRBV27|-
TGTGCCAGCAGTTACGGGAGCACCTACGAGCAGTACTTC
CASSYGSTYEQYF
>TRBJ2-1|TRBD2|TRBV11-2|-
TGTGCCAGCAGCTTAGATGGTGCACTAGCGGGGCCCGACTTCTACAATGAGCAGTTCTTC
CASSLDGALAGPDFYNEQFF
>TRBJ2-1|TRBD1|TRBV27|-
TGTGCCAGCAGTCTGACAGGGGTCAGTGATGAGCAGTTCTTC
CASSLTGVSDEQFF
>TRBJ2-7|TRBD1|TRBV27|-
TGTGCCAGCTCCCCCCAGGGGGCCAGGGATCCCTACGAGCAGTACTTC
CASSPQGARDPYEQYF
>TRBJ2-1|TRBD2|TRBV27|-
TGTGCCAGCAGTCCGTTACTAGCGCCCTCCTACAATGAGCAGTTCTTC
CASSPLLAPSYNEQFF
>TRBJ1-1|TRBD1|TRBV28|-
TGTGCCAGCAGCCCAAACTGGCGCAGGGGGGTGACTGAAGCTTTCTTT
CASSPNWRRGVTEAFF
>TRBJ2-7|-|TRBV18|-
TGTGCCAGCTCACGGGGTGACGAGCAGTACTTC
CASSRGDEQYF
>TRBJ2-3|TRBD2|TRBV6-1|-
TGTGCCAGCACTCAGGACGGCGGGAGGTCCGATACGCAGTATTTT
CASTQDGGRSDTQYF
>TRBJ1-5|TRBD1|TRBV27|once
TGTGCCAGCAGTCCGGGACAGGGGGATCAGCCCCAGCATTTT
CASSPGQGDQPQHF
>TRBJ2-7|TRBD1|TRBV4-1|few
TGCGCCAGCAGCCAAGTGTGGGACAGGGACTACGAGCAGTACTTC
CASSQVWDRDYEQYF
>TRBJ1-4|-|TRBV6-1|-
TGTGCCAGCAGTGACAGCCCCGAGGGTGAAAAACTGTTTTTT
CASSDSPEGEKLFF
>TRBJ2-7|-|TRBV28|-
TGTGCCAGCAGTTTCGGTAACGAGCAGTACTTC
CASSFGNEQYF
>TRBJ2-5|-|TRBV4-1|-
TGCGCCAGCAGCCAAGAAGGCAGGGGAGAGACCCAGTACTTC
CASSQEGRGETQYF
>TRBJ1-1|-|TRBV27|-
TGTGCCAGCAGTTTACATGGGGGCACTGAAGCTTTCTTT
CASSLHGGTEAFF
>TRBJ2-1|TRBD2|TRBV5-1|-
TGCGCCAGCAGCGCCAAACTAGCGGGAGCCTACAATGAGCAGTTCTTC
CASSAKLAGAYNEQFF
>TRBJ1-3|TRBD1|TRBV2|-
TGTGCCAGCAAAAGGGGGCCCGGCTCTGGAAACACCATATATTTT
CASKRGPGSGNTIYF
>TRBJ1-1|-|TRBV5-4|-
TGTGCCAGCAGCTTGACAGGGCTCGGGACTGAAGCTTTCTTT
CASSLTGLGTEAFF
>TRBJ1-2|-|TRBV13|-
TGTGCCAGCAGCTTAGAGGCCAGGCCCGCATACACCTTC
CASSLEARPAYTF
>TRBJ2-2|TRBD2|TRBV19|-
TGTGCCAGTAGTCATAGCGGGAGGGCCGACGGGGAGCTGTTTTTT
CASSHSGRADGELFF
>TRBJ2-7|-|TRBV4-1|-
TGCGCCAGCAGCCAAGATGATGGCGGGCTCCCCGAGCAGTACTTC
CASSQDDGGLPEQYF
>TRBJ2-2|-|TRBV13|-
TGTGCCAGCAGCGAGTGGCGGGATACCGGGGAGCTGTTTTTT
CASSEWRDTGELFF
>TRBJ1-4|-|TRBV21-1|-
TGTGCCAGCAGCAAAGACCCGGGGGCGGGGGAAAAACTGTTTTTT
CASSKDPGAGEKLFF
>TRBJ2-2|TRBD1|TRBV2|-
TGTGCCACCGACCGGACAGGGAAAGGCGGGGAGCTGTTTTTT
CATDRTGKGGELFF
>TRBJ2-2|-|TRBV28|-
TGTGCCACCCGACTAGTGGGCACCGGGGAGCTGTTTTTT
CATRLVGTGELFF